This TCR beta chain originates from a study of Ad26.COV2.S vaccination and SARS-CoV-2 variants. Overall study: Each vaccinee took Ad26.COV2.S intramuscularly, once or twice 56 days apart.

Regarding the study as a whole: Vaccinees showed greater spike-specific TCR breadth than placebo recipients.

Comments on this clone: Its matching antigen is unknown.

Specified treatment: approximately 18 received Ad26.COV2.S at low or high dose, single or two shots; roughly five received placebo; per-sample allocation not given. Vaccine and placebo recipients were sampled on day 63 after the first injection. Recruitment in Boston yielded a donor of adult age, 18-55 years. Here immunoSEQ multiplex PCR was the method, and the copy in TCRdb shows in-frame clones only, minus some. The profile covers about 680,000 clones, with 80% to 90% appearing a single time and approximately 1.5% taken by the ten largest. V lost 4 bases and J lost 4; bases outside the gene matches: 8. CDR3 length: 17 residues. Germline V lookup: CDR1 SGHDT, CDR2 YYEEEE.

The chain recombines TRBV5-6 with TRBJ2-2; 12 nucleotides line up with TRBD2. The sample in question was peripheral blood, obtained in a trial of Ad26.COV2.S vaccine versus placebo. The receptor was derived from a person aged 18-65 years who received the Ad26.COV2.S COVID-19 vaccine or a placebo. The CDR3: CASSTTSGRSRTGELFF. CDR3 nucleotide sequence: TGTGCCAGCAGCACTACTAGCGGGAGGTCCCGCACCGGGGAGCTGTTTTTT.